In its sample, the clone carrying this T cell receptor (beta chain) was seen many times. The CDR3 contains 15 residues. Germline CDR1 SGDLS, CDR2 YYNGEE. V dropped 0 bases and J dropped 4; count of bases not matched to a gene: 2. The data were taken from a study of CD4 and CD8 cells across lung adenocarcinoma regions. MiXCR, applied by TCRdb to the PCR reads, yields one record per CDR3 protein. The sample includes 6,500 to 8,500 distinct CDR3 sequences, about 56% of them seen just once. The patients had localized lung adenocarcinoma, a non-small cell subtype. The V call is TRBV9, the J call TRBJ2-2, with 8 bases fitting TRBD1. The sequence was obtained from a female donor with lung adenocarcinoma. The CD4 and CD8 labels of this study may be unreliable. Source material: CD4+ T cells from the center of a lung tumor. CDR3 DNA sequence: TGTGCCAGCAGCGTAGAAACAGGGGGCACCGGGGAGCTGTTTTTT. It encodes CASSVETGGTGELFF.